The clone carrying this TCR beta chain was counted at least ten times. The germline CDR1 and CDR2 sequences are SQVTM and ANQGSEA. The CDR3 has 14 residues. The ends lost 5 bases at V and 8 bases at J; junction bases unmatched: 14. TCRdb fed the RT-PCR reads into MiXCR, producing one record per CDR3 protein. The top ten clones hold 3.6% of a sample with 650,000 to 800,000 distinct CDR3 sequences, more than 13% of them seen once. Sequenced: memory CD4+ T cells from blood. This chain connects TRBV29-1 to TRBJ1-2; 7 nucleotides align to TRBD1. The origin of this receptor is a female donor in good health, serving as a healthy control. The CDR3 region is CSVSLSDRAVGYTF. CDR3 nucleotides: TGCAGCGTTTCCTTATCTGACAGGGCAGTCGGCTACACCTTC.